This TCR beta chain was recorded in a study of blood T cell repertoires in COVID-19. Study-wide background: From T cells, B-cell-depleted T cells, or PBMCs came the material, which was cDNA or gDNA.

Original handling: Reference gene primer amplification in the assay estimated nucleated cell counts. TCRdb's copy holds only in-frame clones and misses some; the assay was immunoSEQ multiplex PCR. That table is the source of V, J and clone size, and D and trimming were worked out from the DNA. Among some 340,000 clones listed, about 90% were seen once. Recovered participants had two consecutive negative NP/OP PCR tests, healthcare professional clearance, or symptom resolution. The CDR3 contains 14 residues. Trimming left V 4 bases short and J 0 bases short, with 10 bases between. The germline gives CDR1 SGHTS, CDR2 YDEGEE.

The rearrangement links TRBV5-8 to TRBJ1-1; D is perhaps TRBD1 (5 bases). Input material: PBMCs or T cells enriched from blood (not recorded which). This TCR was sampled from a woman aged 25 to 39 who had recovered from COVID-19. DNA for the CDR3: TGTGCCAGCAGCGGGGGGACGGTGAACACTGAAGCTTTCTTT. Translation: CASSGGTVNTEAFF. Based on the CDR3 plus reference TRBV5-8 and TRBJ1-1, the full variable domain is EAGVTQSPTHLIKTRGQQATLRCSPISGHTSVYWYQQALGLGLQFLLWYDEGEERNRGNFPPRFSGRQFPNYSSELNVNALELEDSALYLCASSGGTVNTEAFFGQGTRLTVV.